This TCR beta chain was sequenced in a study of regulatory T cells in long-lasting Graves disease. This CDR3 is built from 13 residues. Germline V CDR1 and CDR2: MNHEY, SMNVEV (reference sequence). The V end was cut by 6 bases, the J end by 4 bases, with 12 bases between. This clonotype occurred once. Relying on iRepertoire HTBI primers and Arm-PCR of CDR3 regions, the team built TCR beta libraries. TCRdb reanalysed the multiplex PCR reads using MiXCR and keeps one entry per CDR3 protein. The sample lists roughly 700,000 distinct CDR3 sequences; about 32% were seen once. Indicated time point: persistent/refractory GD, antithyroid drugs over 5 years with positive TRAb. RNA extracted from PBMCs served as the sequencing template.

Sequenced here: peripheral blood mononuclear cells (PBMCs), sampled when the disease was refractory, from a patient treated with antithyroid drugs. The chain couples TRBV27 to TRBJ2-5; D is perhaps TRBD1 (6 bases). This sequence originates from a female donor with Graves disease. The CDR3 region has the DNA TGTGCCAGCAGCAGGCAGGGGACAGAGACCCAGTACTTC. Protein sequence: CASSRQGTETQYF.